These T cell receptor beta chains were read from a single sample in a study of blood T cell repertoires in COVID-19. TCRdb's table, derived via immunoSEQ multiplex PCR, lists solely in-frame clones and lacks some. The sample records over 150,000 clones, about nine tenths being singletons. The specimen was PBMCs or T cells enriched from blood (not recorded which). These receptor sequences come from a woman between 25 and 40 years old who had recovered from COVID-19. CDR3s include the opening cysteine and the closing phenylalanine or tryptophan.

CASSDPGLAETDTQYF | TRBJ2-3 | TRBV9
CASSWGGTLNTEAFF | TRBJ1-1 | TRBV14
CASSMVTGGTGELFF | TRBJ2-2 | TRBV19
CASSPRQGVGYGYTF | TRBJ1-2 | TRBV18
CAISGGQHLRTEAFF | TRBJ1-1 | TRBV10-3
CAKAGVNTEAFF | TRBJ1-1 | TRBV30
CASSETGGITEAFF | TRBJ1-1 | TRBV6-1
CATSDLRTGGSQPQHF | TRBJ1-5 | TRBV24-1
CASSLRPGTSGADTQYF | TRBJ2-3 | TRBV27
CASSIEAQNQPQHF | TRBJ1-5 | TRBV19
CASTTNRGNEQYF | TRBJ2-7 | TRBV2
CASRTGTFNSNQPQHF | TRBJ1-5 | TRBV28
CASSLRDRGAGANVLTF | TRBJ2-6 | TRBV5-6
CASSLRGDSQPQHF | TRBJ1-5 | TRBV7-9
CASSLGPSLATNEKLFF | TRBJ1-4 | TRBV5-1
CASSYHTGAGWGYTF | TRBJ1-2 | TRBV6-2/TRBV6-3
CASSLDPGSNSPLHF | TRBJ1-6 | TRBV7-2
CAWSLGGGAEAFF | TRBJ1-1 | TRBV30
CASSVGTGANQPQHF | TRBJ1-5 | TRBV5-1
CATSDPPQDEQFF | TRBJ2-1 | TRBV24-1
CASSPIMFRGSGANVLTF | TRBJ2-6 | TRBV5-6
CASSETGAQSAQHF | TRBJ1-5 | TRBV2
CASSQDGWGVNSPLHF | TRBJ1-6 | TRBV4-1
CASSEEGAGTEAFF | TRBJ1-1 | TRBV19
CASSGLGAYGYTF | TRBJ1-2 | TRBV2
CASSVGGQITDTQYF | TRBJ2-3 | TRBV9
CASRPQGHGNTIYF | TRBJ1-3 | TRBV6-5
CASTPAGHNQPQHF | TRBJ1-5 | TRBV6-2/TRBV6-3
CASSTSWGGNSPLHF | TRBJ1-6 | TRBV19
CASSLVLVAGDLYQPQHF | TRBJ1-5 | TRBV7-2
CASSFRVVNSMNTEAFF | TRBJ1-1 | TRBV13
CATSIQGGNTIYF | TRBJ1-3 | TRBV15
CASSRGEAANEKLFF | TRBJ1-4 | TRBV9
CATSDYQAGRTDTQYF | TRBJ2-3 | TRBV24-1
CASGLVLTGANTEAFF | TRBJ1-1 | TRBV12-5
CASSQDRAGGPADTQYF | TRBJ2-3 | TRBV4-2
CASSMKTGGTEAFF | TRBJ1-1 | TRBV28
CASSQSMWTSGRKCTWTQYF | TRBJ2-5 | TRBV23-1
CASSLQQAGTGDSPLHF | TRBJ1-6 | TRBV11-2